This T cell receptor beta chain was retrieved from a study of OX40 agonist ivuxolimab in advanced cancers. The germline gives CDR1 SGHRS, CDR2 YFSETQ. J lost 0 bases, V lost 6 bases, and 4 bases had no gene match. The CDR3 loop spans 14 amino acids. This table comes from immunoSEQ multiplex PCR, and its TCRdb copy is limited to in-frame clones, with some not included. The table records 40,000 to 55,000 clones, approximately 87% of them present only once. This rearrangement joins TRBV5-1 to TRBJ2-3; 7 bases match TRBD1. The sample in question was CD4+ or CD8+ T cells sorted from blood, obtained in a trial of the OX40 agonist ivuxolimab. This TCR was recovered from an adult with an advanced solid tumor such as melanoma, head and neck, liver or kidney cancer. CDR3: CASTRDSSTDTQYF. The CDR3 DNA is TGCGCCAGCACCCGGGACAGTAGCACAGATACGCAGTATTTT.